This T cell receptor beta chain came from a study of CD8+ T cells in alopecia areata. Extracted RNA was reverse transcribed into cDNA, the sequencing template. Libraries were prepared by immunoSEQ multiplex PCR; TCRdb keeps only in-frame clonotypes and omits some of them. The data show 110,000 or so clones, 55% to 65% seen once. Per the germline V gene, CDR1 is SGHTA and CDR2 is FQGNSA. The CDR3 length is 15 residues. Trimming left V 5 bases short and J 0 bases short, with 11 bases between. Material: CD4+ T cells sorted from blood. The TCR was taken from a human donor in good health. The chain recombines TRBV7-2 with TRBJ1-5, with D possibly matching TRBD1 (6 bases). The CDR3 protein is CASSLGTISNQPQHF. DNA of the CDR3: TGTGCCAGCAGCCTTGGGACAATTAGCAATCAGCCCCAGCATTTT.